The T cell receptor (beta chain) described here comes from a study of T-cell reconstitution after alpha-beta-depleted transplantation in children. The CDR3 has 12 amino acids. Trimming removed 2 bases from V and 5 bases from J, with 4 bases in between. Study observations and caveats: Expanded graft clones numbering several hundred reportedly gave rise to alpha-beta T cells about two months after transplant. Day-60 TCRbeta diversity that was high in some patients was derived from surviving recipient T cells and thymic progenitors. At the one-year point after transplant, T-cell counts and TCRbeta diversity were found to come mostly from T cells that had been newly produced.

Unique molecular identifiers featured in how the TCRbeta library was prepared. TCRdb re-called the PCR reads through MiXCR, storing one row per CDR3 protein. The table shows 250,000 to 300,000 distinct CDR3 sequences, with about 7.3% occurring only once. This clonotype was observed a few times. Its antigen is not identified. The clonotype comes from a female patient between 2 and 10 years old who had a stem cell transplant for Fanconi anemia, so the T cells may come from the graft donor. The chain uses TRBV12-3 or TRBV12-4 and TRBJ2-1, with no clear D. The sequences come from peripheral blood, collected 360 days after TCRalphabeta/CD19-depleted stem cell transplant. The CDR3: CASSLPDNEQFF. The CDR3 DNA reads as TGTGCCAGCAGTTTACCTGACAATGAGCAGTTCTTC.